This record covers a single T cell receptor beta chain. The antigen is unknown. This entry belongs to a study of CD8+ T cells in alopecia areata. Study conclusions and caveats: With tofacitinib ongoing, many expanded lesional clones persisted in both scalp and blood.

RNA extraction was followed by reverse transcription into cDNA, which acted as the sequencing template. The protocol was immunoSEQ multiplex PCR, while the TCRdb copy is restricted to in-frame clones and leaves out a portion. This table holds about 110,000 clones, around 50% found once. The CDR3 has 14 residues. After removal of 4 bases from V and 7 bases from J, the junction contained 8 bases not matched to a gene. Germline assignment: CDR1 MNHEY and CDR2 SMNVEV (reference sequence). Treatment: oral pan-JAK inhibitor, 5-10 mg twice daily. The clonotype comes from a human donor with alopecia areata. This chain joins TRBV27 and TRBJ1-2; TRBD1 aligns across 8 bases. The source material was CD8+ T cells sorted from blood, sampled at week 24, from a patient treated with tofacitinib. DNA for the CDR3: TGTGCCAGCAGTTACGCAACAGGGGGAACTGGCTACACCTTC. Translating it yields CASSYATGGTGYTF.